Following are 26 T cell receptor beta chains from one sample sequenced in a study of Ad26.COV2.S vaccination and SARS-CoV-2 variants. The treatment is: roughly 18 received Ad26.COV2.S at low or high dose, single or two shots; roughly 5 received placebo; per-sample allocation not given. Sampling was performed 63 days after the first vaccine or placebo injection. Measured with immunoSEQ multiplex PCR; TCRdb has only the in-frame clones, and not every one. This sample has about 680,000 clones; more than 80% occur once, and the top ten carry over 1.3%. Source: peripheral blood, taken in a trial of Ad26.COV2.S vaccine versus placebo. These receptors were collected from a person aged 18-60 years who received the Ad26.COV2.S COVID-19 vaccine or a placebo.

J is TRBJ1-3 and V is TRBV6-5; D is unresolved. The CDR3 is made up of 15 amino acids. Germline CDR1 is MNHEY and CDR2 is SVGAGI. Trimming removed 0 bases from V and 0 bases from J, with 6 bases in between. CDR3 sequence reads: CASSYSRSSGNTIYF. Here the CDR3 DNA reads TGTGCCAGCAGTTACTCTCGGTCCTCTGGAAACACCATATATTTT.

Here the CDR3 reads CASSLGGGNYGYTF. In DNA, the CDR3 is TGTGCCAGCAGCTTGGGTGGGGGGAACTATGGCTACACCTTC. The rearrangement links TRBV5-4 to TRBJ1-2; D possibly corresponds to TRBD1 (5 bases). The CDR3 has 14 amino acids. Germline V gene lookup returns CDR1 SGHNT and CDR2 YYREEE (reference sequence). V lost 0 bases and J 2 bases, leaving 8 bases between the germline ends.

This clone was seen only a few times. The chain uses TRBV4-2 and TRBJ1-2, with D perhaps TRBD1 (6 bases). The V and J ends lost 1 base and 4 bases respectively, with 10 bases between them. CDR3 length: 14 residues. Germline V gene data show CDR1 as LGHNA and CDR2 as YNFKEQ. For the CDR3, the DNA is TGTGCCAGCAGCCAAGCCGGGACACCCTATGGCTACACCTTC. This encodes CASSQAGTPYGYTF.

The chain couples TRBV6-5 to TRBJ1-6; D is uncertain. This CDR3 is built from 13 residues. Germline V gives CDR1 MNHEY, CDR2 SVGAGI. V was cut by 6 bases and J by 3 bases, with 6 bases left in between. The chain's CDR3 is CASRGLYNSPLHF. Written as DNA, the CDR3 is TGTGCCAGCAGAGGCCTCTATAATTCACCCCTCCACTTT.

The V call is TRBV3-1 (or the pseudogene TRBV3-2), the J call TRBJ1-5, with D unclear. CDR1 and CDR2 (germline): LGHDT, YNNKEL (reference sequence). The V end lost 3 bases, the J end lost 3 bases, and 6 bases lay between the germline ends. This CDR3 has 13 amino acids. Here the CDR3 DNA reads TGTGCCAGCAGCCAGCAGCACAATCAGCCCCAGCATTTT. Translating gives CASSQQHNQPQHF.

The chain recombines TRBV3-1 (or the pseudogene TRBV3-2) with TRBJ2-1, with 7 bases aligning to TRBD2. Trimming removed 4 bases from V and 4 bases from J; junction bases left unmatched: 4. Germline values: CDR1 LGHDT, CDR2 YNNKEL (reference sequence). The CDR3 length is 14 residues. As DNA, the CDR3 is TGTGCCAGCAGCCGGGGAGGGCCTTACAATGAGCAGTTCTTC. Its translation is CASSRGGPYNEQFF.

Comment on this clone: The sample holds other DNA sequences that translate to the same CDR3. This chain uses TRBV7-9 with TRBJ1-4, with TRBD1 as a possible D gene (5 bases). The CDR3 has 14 residues. V was clipped by 3 bases and J by 1 base, with 6 bases between them. CDR1 is SEHNR, CDR2 FQNEAQ, per germline (reference sequence). CDR3 bases: TGTGCCAGCAGCTTGCAGGGAACTAATGAAAAACTGTTTTTT. It specifies CASSLQGTNEKLFF.

This sequence joins TRBV20-1 and TRBJ2-5; D remains ambiguous. This CDR3 comprises 11 residues. Deletions cut 0 bases from V and 4 bases from J, with 3 bases between. The V gene's germline CDR1 is DFQATT and CDR2 SNEGSKA (reference sequence). DNA for the CDR3: TGCAGTGCTAGAGAACGAGAGACCCAGTACTTC. Encoded protein: CSARERETQYF.

The rearrangement joins TRBV7-9 to TRBJ2-3; 15 bases fit TRBD2. CDR1 is SEHNR and CDR2 is FQNEAQ in the germline V gene (reference sequence). The CDR3 runs to 16 residues. After removal of 6 bases from V and 5 bases from J, the junction contained 6 bases not matched to a gene. DNA of the CDR3: TGTGCCAGCAGGGGACTAGCGGGAGGCCTCGGAGATACGCAGTATTTT. Protein sequence: CASRGLAGGLGDTQYF.

To note about this clone: The same CDR3 also results from other DNA sequences found in this sample. The chain links TRBV5-1 to TRBJ1-1; D might be TRBD1 (6 bases). Germline V gene data show CDR1 as SGHRS and CDR2 as YFSETQ. This CDR3 comprises 16 residues. V was pared by 5 bases and J by 0 bases, with 17 bases between. The CDR3 DNA reads TGCGCCAGCAGTCTAGTGGGGGGCTCACTGAACACTGAAGCTTTCTTT. Translation gives CASSLVGGSLNTEAFF.

The chain couples TRBV20-1 to TRBJ1-6, with D possibly being TRBD1 (5 bases). Deletions cut 3 bases from V and 8 bases from J, with 14 bases between. This CDR3 spans 14 amino acids. CDR1 is DFQATT, CDR2 SNEGSKA, per germline (reference sequence). In nucleotides, the CDR3 is TGCAGTGCTAGTTCGCAGGGTTATGATTCACCCCTCCACTTT. It yields the protein CSASSQGYDSPLHF.

This rearrangement joins TRBV6-2 or TRBV6-3 to TRBJ2-1; D uncertain. CDR1 is MNHEY, CDR2 SVGEGT, per germline. The V and J ends lost 5 bases and 5 bases respectively, with 4 bases between them. There are 11 residues in the CDR3. CDR3 sequence reads: CASSLDNEQFF. The CDR3 nucleotides read TGTGCCAGCAGTCTTGACAATGAGCAGTTCTTC.

The genes are TRBV3-1 (or the pseudogene TRBV3-2) and TRBJ2-5, with TRBD1 matching 7 bases. The germline V gene encodes CDR1 LGHDT and CDR2 YNNKEL (reference sequence). Losses at the gene ends were 7 bases for V and 5 bases for J; bases not matched to a gene: 10. This CDR3 has 14 residues. The CDR3 nucleotides are TGTGCCAGCACCCCCCAGGGGGTCAGCGAGACCCAGTACTTC. Residues: CASTPQGVSETQYF.

This clone was counted a single time. The chain employs TRBV7-2 and TRBJ1-2; a possible D gene is TRBD1 (5 bases). In germline, CDR1 is SGHTA, CDR2 FQGNSA. V shed 2 bases and J shed 7 bases, with 8 bases lying between them. CDR3 length: 12 residues. This CDR3 is CASSLQGSGYTF. The CDR3 DNA follows: TGTGCCAGCAGCTTACAGGGCAGTGGCTACACCTTC.

The V and J genes are TRBV5-1 and TRBJ2-1; D assignment may be TRBD1 or TRBD2 (6 bases each). V dropped 7 bases and J dropped 10 bases, with 9 bases sitting between them. The germline CDR1 and CDR2 sequences are SGHRS and YFSETQ. The CDR3 extends over 10 amino acids. The CDR3, as DNA: TGCGCCAGCGGGGGGCGGGAGCAGTTCTTC. Amino acid sequence: CASGGREQFF.

The V and J genes are TRBV18 and TRBJ2-7; D could derive from TRBD1 or TRBD2 (5 bases each). The V gene's germline CDR1 is KGHSH and CDR2 LQKENI. Trimming took 3 bases from V and 7 from J, leaving 16 bases between them. This CDR3 contains 14 residues. CDR3 residues: CASSPGTLGDEQYF. The CDR3 nucleotides read TGTGCCAGCTCACCCGGGACCCTAGGAGATGAGCAGTACTTC.

The chain has TRBV14 and TRBJ2-5; TRBD2 aligns across 10 bases. CDR3 length: 15 residues. The junction had 3 bases not matched to a gene; V was cut back by 4 bases and J by 1 base. CDR1 and CDR2 (germline): SGHDN, FVKESK. The CDR3 DNA is TGTGCCAGCAGCCTCCGACTAGCGGGCCAAGAGACCCAGTACTTC. This translates into CASSLRLAGQETQYF.

This clone was detected only once. This sequence joins TRBV5-6 and TRBJ2-3; 11 nucleotides line up with TRBD2. Germline loops: CDR1 SGHDT, CDR2 YYEEEE. J lost 3 bases, V lost 4 bases, and 4 bases had no gene match. The CDR3 consists of 15 residues. The CDR3 sequence: CASSTSGSWTDTQYF. CDR3 DNA: TGTGCCAGCAGCACTAGCGGGAGTTGGACAGATACGCAGTATTTT.

The chain uses TRBV29-1 and TRBJ1-2, with D perhaps TRBD1 (5 bases). Trimming removed 7 bases from V and 5 bases from J, with 14 bases in between. CDR1 SQVTM and CDR2 ANQGSEA come from the germline V gene. The CDR3 has 12 amino acids. The CDR3, as DNA: TGCAGCGCCCGAGGGGTCCTTTATGGCTACACCTTC. Translating it yields CSARGVLYGYTF.

This chain uses TRBV5-1 with TRBJ2-5; possible D gene TRBD1, 6 bases. Per the germline V gene, CDR1 is SGHRS and CDR2 is YFSETQ. The CDR3 covers 14 residues. V was trimmed by 2 bases and J by 5 bases, leaving 13 bases between them. CDR3 region: CASSLQGRKETQYF. DNA of the CDR3: TGCGCCAGCAGCTTACAGGGTAGAAAGGAGACCCAGTACTTC. Variable domain in full (rest from reference TRBV5-1 and TRBJ2-5): KAGVTQTPRYLIKTRGQQVTLSCSPISGHRSVSWYQQTPGQGLQFLFEYFSETQRNKGNFPGRFSGRQFSNSRSEMNVSTLELGDSALYLCASSLQGRKETQYFGPGTRLLVL.

V usage is TRBV21-1 and J usage is TRBJ2-7; the table names TRBD2, a call not compared with the DNA. TRBV21-1 corresponds to a pseudogene. CDR3 length: 11 residues. CDR3 sequence (DNA): TGTGCCAGCAGCCCGAGCTACGAGCAGTACTTC. Amino acid sequence: CASSPSYEQYF.

The J gene is TRBJ1-1, the V gene TRBV5-1; no firm D call. The CDR3 runs 13 residues. V dropped 0 bases and J dropped 5 bases, with 8 bases sitting between them. In germline, CDR1 is SGHRS, CDR2 YFSETQ. The CDR3 reads CASSLAPGTEAFF. In nucleotides, the CDR3 is TGCGCCAGCAGCTTGGCCCCGGGGACTGAAGCTTTCTTT.

This chain joins TRBV7-2 and TRBJ2-7; 12 nucleotides line up with TRBD1. Germline V gene lookup returns CDR1 SGHTA and CDR2 FQGNSA. CDR3 length: 14 amino acids. After removal of 4 bases from V and 4 bases from J, the junction contained 2 bases not matched to a gene. This chain's CDR3 is CASSWGQGAYEQYF. CDR3 nucleotide sequence: TGTGCCAGCAGCTGGGGACAGGGGGCGTACGAGCAGTACTTC.

The J gene is TRBJ2-7, the V gene TRBV15; 7 positions match TRBD1. CDR1 and CDR2 (germline): LNHNV, YYDKDF (reference sequence). Germline trimming cut 3 bases from V and 9 bases from J; bases unmatched to any gene: 11. This CDR3 spans 14 amino acids. The CDR3: CATSRQTGPEVQYF. The CDR3 DNA sequence: TGTGCCACCAGCAGGCAGACAGGGCCGGAGGTGCAGTACTTC.

This chain links TRBV5-1 with TRBJ2-2; D possibly corresponds to TRBD1 (6 bases). The germline V gene has CDR1 SGHRS and CDR2 YFSETQ. Between the trimmed V and J ends, which lost 5 bases and 0 bases, there was a span of 11 bases. The CDR3 loop spans 15 amino acids. The CDR3 sequence is CASRRGQSNTGELFF. The CDR3 region has the DNA TGCGCCAGCAGGCGTGGACAGTCGAACACCGGGGAGCTGTTTTTT.

The chain couples TRBV24-1 to TRBJ2-5, with unresolved D. The germline V gene encodes CDR1 KGHDR and CDR2 SFDVKD. V was clipped by 4 bases and J by 5 bases, with 13 bases between them. CDR3 length: 14 residues. The CDR3, as DNA: TGTGCCACCAGTGAAACCGCGACTCGGGAGACCCAGTACTTC. It specifies CATSETATRETQYF.